The 2 T cell receptor beta chains below all came from one sample that was sequenced in a study of T cell responses to AZD1222 COVID-19 vaccine. TCRdb keeps only in-frame clones here, not all; method: immunoSEQ multiplex PCR. The data contain some 150,000 clones, more than 70% of them seen just once; the ten biggest clones take up approximately 15%. This sample comprised peripheral blood, obtained on day 0 of AZD1222 vaccination. The receptors derive from an adult in good health.

This chain uses TRBV3-1 (or the pseudogene TRBV3-2) with TRBJ1-2; 8 nucleotides line up with TRBD1. The length of the CDR3 is 13 residues. V gave up 4 bases and J gave up 7 bases; unmatched junction bases: 5. Germline loops: CDR1 LGHDT, CDR2 YNNKEL (reference sequence). CDR3 residues: CASSLAGQGGYTF. CDR3 nucleotide sequence: TGTGCCAGCAGCCTAGCCGGACAGGGTGGCTACACCTTC.

This sequence joins TRBV4-1 and TRBJ1-5; D ambiguous. V was cut by 3 bases and J by 0 bases, with 9 bases left in between. In germline, CDR1 is MGHRA, CDR2 YSYEKL. The CDR3 runs to 15 residues. CDR3: CASSHTGNSNQPQHF. In nucleotides, the CDR3 is TGCGCCAGCAGCCACACCGGAAATAGCAATCAGCCCCAGCATTTT.